A single T cell receptor beta chain is shown here with its context. This specimen comes from a study of PD-L1 blockade in urothelial cancer. Study-level background: Men with urothelial cancer arising in the bladder made up about 85% of the roughly 29 patients. Between 0 and 3 chemotherapy regimens preceded treatment for each patient. Blood analysis occurred 3 weeks (second dose) and 6 weeks after treatment start. Blood-derived samples held a median about 130,000 T cells.

This CDR3 spans 13 amino acids. The germline V gene encodes CDR1 SQVTM and CDR2 ANQGSEA. The V gene end was trimmed by 8 bases and the J gene end by 5 bases; junction bases not matched to a gene: 7. Time point here: pretreatment peripheral blood. Using immunoSEQ multiplex PCR, the repertoire was profiled, and TCRdb retains in-frame clones only, with some absent. The data show approximately 86,000 clones, around four fifths seen once. The source material was PBMCs, sampled around atezolizumab (anti-PD-L1) treatment. This chain joins TRBV29-1 and TRBJ1-1; 11 nucleotides align to TRBD1. The receptor comes from a man in his forties with urothelial cancer. The CDR3 DNA sequence: TGCAGCATTCAGGGGACAGGGGGTACTGAAGCTTTCTTT. Translating gives CSIQGTGGTEAFF.